A single sample gave rise to the 13 T cell receptor beta chains below, sequenced in a study of cytomegalovirus exposure and HLA in healthy donors (dated by TCRdb to about 2017). The method behind the library was the immunoSEQ multiplex PCR assay. For the multiplex PCR, a mixture combining 60 forward primers for TCR Vbeta segments and 13 reverse primers for TCR Jbeta segments was used. TCRdb provides this immuneACCESS table in a form limited to in-frame rearrangements. Some clones are lacking; in checked studies, under half of them reflect an unresolved V gene, and why the rest are absent is not known. Counted in this sample were hundreds of thousands of clones; around 80% of them appeared once. Clones ranked in the top ten supply 0.71% of the sample. Material: PBMCs. Receptors were obtained from a boy between 2 and 10 years old in good health and CMV-seronegative.

This clone was counted once. The J gene is TRBJ1-1, the V gene TRBV7-6; 11 bases are a match to TRBD1. Germline V gene sequence: CDR1 SGHVS, CDR2 FNYEAQ. The CDR3 covers 16 residues. J was trimmed by 2 bases and V by 5 bases; bases with no gene match: 7. The CDR3 region is CASSQGQGAFNTEAFF. The DNA for the CDR3 is TGTGCCAGCAGCCAAGGACAGGGGGCGTTCAACACTGAAGCTTTCTTT.

Written as DNA, the CDR3 is TGTGCCAGCTCACCAAGGTCGGGTATCGGGGAGACCCAGTACTTC. This codes for CASSPRSGIGETQYF. The chain joins TRBV18 to TRBJ2-5; D gene ambiguous. Germline CDR1 KGHSH, CDR2 LQKENI. V shed 2 bases and J shed 5 bases, with 15 bases lying between them. The CDR3 totals 15 residues.

This clone showed up just a few times. The V and J genes are TRBV6-5 and TRBJ1-1, with TRBD1 matching 10 bases. Germline CDR1 and CDR2: MNHEY and SVGAGI. The CDR3 loop spans 14 amino acids. The V gene end was trimmed by 5 bases and the J gene end by 3 bases; junction bases not matched to a gene: 3. The CDR3 is CASSRDRGDTEAFF. The DNA of the CDR3 is TGTGCCAGCAGTCGGGACAGGGGAGACACTGAAGCTTTCTTT.

The chain combines TRBV2 with TRBJ1-6; D is ambiguous. Trimming shortened V by 6 bases and J by 0 bases, and 9 bases separated the two germline ends. This CDR3 comprises 15 residues. Germline CDR1 and CDR2: SNHLY and FYNNEI. CDR3 residues: CASRLLSSYNSPLHF. The CDR3 nucleotides read TGTGCCAGCAGACTTCTGAGCTCCTATAATTCACCCCTCCACTTT.

The chain couples TRBV4-1 to TRBJ2-7, with D perhaps matching TRBD2 (5 bases). The V and J ends lost 2 bases and 12 bases respectively, with 26 bases between them. The CDR3 has 16 residues. Germline CDR1 MGHRA, CDR2 YSYEKL. CDR3 DNA sequence: TGCGCCAGCAGCCAACCCAGAAAGGCCATCGAGGGTGCGCTGTACTTC. It specifies CASSQPRKAIEGALYF.

The chain couples TRBV6-5 to TRBJ1-4; 8 bases align to TRBD1. Looked up from germline, CDR1 is MNHEY and CDR2 is SVGAGI. CDR3 length equals 15 residues. J gave up 8 bases and V 4 bases, and 9 bases lay outside the gene matches. The CDR3 bases are TGTGCCAGCAGTTCTTGGACAGGGAGGGGAGAAAAACTGTTTTTT. It codes for CASSSWTGRGEKLFF.

The rearrangement joins TRBV5-6 to TRBJ1-5, with 8 nucleotides matching TRBD1. CDR3 size: 14 residues. Trimming at V came to 0 bases and at J to 5 bases, leaving 1 base not matched to a gene. The V gene's germline CDR1 is SGHDT and CDR2 YYEEEE. CDR3 amino acids: CASSLGTGHQPQHF. The CDR3 DNA is TGTGCCAGCAGCTTGGGGACAGGGCATCAGCCCCAGCATTTT.

The rearrangement links TRBV16 to TRBJ2-3; 8 nucleotides line up with TRBD2. The CDR3 spans 16 residues. Germline CDR1 and CDR2: KGHSY and FQNENV. The J segment lost 5 bases and the V segment lost 2 bases, leaving 9 bases of the junction unmatched. The CDR3 region has the DNA TGTGCCAGCAGCCAAGGTTTACATCGGGGGGGAGATACGCAGTATTTT. Residues: CASSQGLHRGGDTQYF.

The V and J genes are TRBV11-2 and TRBJ2-7; 9 positions match TRBD1. In germline, CDR1 is SGHAT, CDR2 FQNNGV. The CDR3 spans 14 residues. Trimming cost V 4 bases and J 3 bases; bases outside gene matches: 4. CDR3 sequence (DNA): TGTGCCAGCAGCTCCGGGACAGGGAACTACGAGCAGTACTTC. It translates to CASSSGTGNYEQYF.

This rearrangement joins TRBV4-1 to TRBJ1-5, with 7 bases matching TRBD1. Germline V gene data show CDR1 as MGHRA and CDR2 as YSYEKL. V gave up 6 bases and J gave up 3 bases; unmatched junction bases: 11. The CDR3 loop spans 16 amino acids. The CDR3 region is CASRSLGGGLNQPQHF. Written as DNA, the CDR3 is TGCGCCAGCAGGTCCCTAGGAGGGGGCCTCAATCAGCCCCAGCATTTT.

V is TRBV19 and J is TRBJ2-7, with D possibly matching TRBD2 (6 bases). Germline-derived CDR1 and CDR2 are LNHDA and SQIVND (reference sequence). The CDR3 contains 14 residues. V gave up 5 bases and J gave up 3 bases, with 14 bases separating them. In nucleotides, the CDR3 is TGTGCCAGTAGTTCTACCTTGGGGGGCTACGAGCAGTACTTC. As protein: CASSSTLGGYEQYF.

This rearrangement joins TRBV23-1 to TRBJ2-1, with 7 bases matching TRBD2. TRBV23-1 is reported as an ORF; its role is uncertain. Trimming cost V 5 bases and J 9 bases; bases outside gene matches: 19. The CDR3 totals 17 residues. The CDR3 coding sequence is TGCGCCAGCAGTAGGCCGCTAGCGGCCCCCCGGGTGGGTGAGCAGTTCTTC. Amino acids: CASSRPLAAPRVGEQFF.

This clone was recorded once. The V gene is TRBV5-5, the J gene TRBJ1-1; tentative D call: TRBD1 (5 bases). V lost 1 base, J lost 0 bases, and 10 bases lay in between. The CDR3 is 15 amino acids. CDR1 and CDR2 from the germline V gene are SGHKS and YYEKEE (reference sequence). The CDR3 DNA reads as TGTGCCAGCAGCTTGCAGGGAAGGATGAACACTGAAGCTTTCTTT. Amino acids: CASSLQGRMNTEAFF.